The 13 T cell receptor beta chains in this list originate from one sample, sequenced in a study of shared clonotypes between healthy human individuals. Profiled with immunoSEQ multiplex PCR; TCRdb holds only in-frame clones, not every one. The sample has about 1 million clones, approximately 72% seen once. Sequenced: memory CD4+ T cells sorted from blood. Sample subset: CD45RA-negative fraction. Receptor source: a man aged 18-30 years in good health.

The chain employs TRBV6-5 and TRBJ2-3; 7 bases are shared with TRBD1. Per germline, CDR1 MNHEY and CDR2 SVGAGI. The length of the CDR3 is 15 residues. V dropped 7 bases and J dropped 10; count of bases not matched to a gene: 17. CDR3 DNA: TGTGCCAGCACCAAGCGAGGGGGCGGGTACGATCCGCAGTATTTT. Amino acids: CASTKRGGGYDPQYF.

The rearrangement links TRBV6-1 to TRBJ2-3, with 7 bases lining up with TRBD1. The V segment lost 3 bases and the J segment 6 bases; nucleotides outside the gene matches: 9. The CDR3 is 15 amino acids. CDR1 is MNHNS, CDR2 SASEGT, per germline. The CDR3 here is CASSERQGPSDTQYF. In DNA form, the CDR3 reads TGTGCCAGCAGTGAGCGACAGGGACCCTCGGATACGCAGTATTTT.

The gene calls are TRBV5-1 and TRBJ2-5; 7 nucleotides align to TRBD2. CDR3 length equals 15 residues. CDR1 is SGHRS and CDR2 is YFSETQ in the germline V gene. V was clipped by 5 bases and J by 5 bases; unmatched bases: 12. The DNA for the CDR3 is TGCGCCAGCAGAATCGGGACTACCCTCGGGGAGACCCAGTACTTC. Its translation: CASRIGTTLGETQYF.

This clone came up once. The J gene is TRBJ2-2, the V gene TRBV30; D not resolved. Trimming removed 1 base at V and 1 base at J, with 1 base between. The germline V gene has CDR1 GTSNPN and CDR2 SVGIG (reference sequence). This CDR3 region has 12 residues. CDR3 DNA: TGTGCCTGGAGTGAGAACACCGGGGAGCTGTTTTTT. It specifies CAWSENTGELFF.

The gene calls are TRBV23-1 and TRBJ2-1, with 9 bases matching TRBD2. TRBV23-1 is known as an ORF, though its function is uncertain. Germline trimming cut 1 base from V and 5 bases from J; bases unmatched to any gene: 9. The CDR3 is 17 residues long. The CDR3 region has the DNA TGCGCCAGCAGTCAATGGATTGCGGGAGGGCGGGACAATGAGCAGTTCTTC. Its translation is CASSQWIAGGRDNEQFF.

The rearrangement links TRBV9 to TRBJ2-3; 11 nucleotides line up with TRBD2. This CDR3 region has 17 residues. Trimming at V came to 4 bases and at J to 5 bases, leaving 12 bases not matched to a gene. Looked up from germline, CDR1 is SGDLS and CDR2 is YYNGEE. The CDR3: CASSNSPSGGFIDTQYF. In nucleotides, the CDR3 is TGTGCCAGCAGCAACTCTCCTAGCGGGGGGTTCATAGATACGCAGTATTTT.

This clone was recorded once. CDR3 coding DNA: TGTGCCAGCAGCGGTGACTCTGGAAACACCATATATTTT. This sequence encodes CASSGDSGNTIYF. The rearrangement uses TRBV11-3 and TRBJ1-3; D remains ambiguous. Trimming removed 5 bases from V and 0 bases from J, with 5 bases in between. Germline assignment: CDR1 SGHNT and CDR2 YENEEA. CDR3 length: 13 amino acids.

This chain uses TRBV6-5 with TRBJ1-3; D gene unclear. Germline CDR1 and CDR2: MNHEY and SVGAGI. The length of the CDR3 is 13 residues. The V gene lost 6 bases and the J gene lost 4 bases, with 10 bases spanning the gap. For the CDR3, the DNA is TGTGCCAGCAGCCGGACCTCGGGAAACACCATATATTTT. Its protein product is CASSRTSGNTIYF.

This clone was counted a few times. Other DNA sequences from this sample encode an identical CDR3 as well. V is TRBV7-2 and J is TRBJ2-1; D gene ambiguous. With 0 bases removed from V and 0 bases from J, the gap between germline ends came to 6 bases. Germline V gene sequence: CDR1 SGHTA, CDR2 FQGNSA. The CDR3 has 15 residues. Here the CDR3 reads CASSLAWSSYNEQFF. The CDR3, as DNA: TGTGCCAGCAGCTTAGCGTGGAGCTCCTACAATGAGCAGTTCTTC.

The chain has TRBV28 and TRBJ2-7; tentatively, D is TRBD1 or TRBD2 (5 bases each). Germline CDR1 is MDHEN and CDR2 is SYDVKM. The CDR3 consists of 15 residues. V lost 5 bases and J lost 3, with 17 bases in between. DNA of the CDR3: TGTGCCAGCAGTCTAAAGCGACAGCGGTTCTACGAGCAGTACTTC. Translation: CASSLKRQRFYEQYF.

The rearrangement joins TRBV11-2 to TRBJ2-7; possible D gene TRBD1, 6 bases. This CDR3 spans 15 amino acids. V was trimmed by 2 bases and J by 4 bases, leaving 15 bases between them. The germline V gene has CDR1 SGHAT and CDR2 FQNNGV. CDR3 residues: CASSLMGGGRYEQYF. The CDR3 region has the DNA TGTGCCAGCAGCTTAATGGGTGGGGGCAGGTACGAGCAGTACTTC. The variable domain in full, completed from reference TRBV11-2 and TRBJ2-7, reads EAGVAQSPRYKIIEKRQSVAFWCNPISGHATLYWYQQILGQGPKLLIQFQNNGVVDDSQLPKDRFSAERLKGVDSTLKIQPAKLEDSAVYLCASSLMGGGRYEQYFGPGTRLTVT.

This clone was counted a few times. The CDR3 reads CASSEDRTPKGNVLTF. CDR3 DNA: TGTGCCAGCAGTGAAGATCGGACTCCCAAAGGCAACGTCCTGACTTTC. The chain couples TRBV6-1 to TRBJ2-6, with D maybe TRBD2 (5 bases). V was shortened by 1 base and J by 9 bases, with 16 bases between the two germline ends. Germline CDR1 and CDR2: MNHNS and SASEGT. CDR3 size: 16 residues.

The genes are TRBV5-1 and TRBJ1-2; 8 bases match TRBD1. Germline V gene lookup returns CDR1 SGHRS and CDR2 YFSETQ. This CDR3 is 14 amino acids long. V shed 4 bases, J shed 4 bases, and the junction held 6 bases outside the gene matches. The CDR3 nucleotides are TGCGCCAGCAGCATGACAGGGGAGAGCTATGGCTACACCTTC. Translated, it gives CASSMTGESYGYTF.